This T cell receptor (beta chain) was captured by sequencing in a study of metastatic and nonmetastatic thyroid tumors. Study overall: Repertoires of blood and of tissue (tumor or nodule) from malignant and benign thyroid patients were compared. The study, taken as a whole, reports: According to reports, the diversity of TCR beta was significantly higher in malignant thyroid tumors than in benign nodules, and this held in both blood and tumor samples.

By sample share, this clone is large (0.1 to 1%). Its specificity is not known. CDR1 and CDR2 (germline): MNHNY, SVGAGI (reference sequence). The CDR3 contains 19 residues. Trimming removed 7 bases from V and 3 bases from J, with 25 bases in between. Original handling: Clinicopathological groups of papillary thyroid cancer showed CDR3 differences that were used to build a distant-metastasis classifier. With MiXCR, TCRdb called clones anew from the PCR reads. Clone size and V and J calls follow TCRdb, not the original study. The profile shows 4,500 to 6,500 clones, 28% of them singletons. Patients were all untreated before their thyroid surgery.

The specimen was adjacent normal tissue. The chain joins TRBV6-6 to TRBJ2-6; the D gene is possibly TRBD1 (5 bases). This clonotype was sampled from a female donor with papillary thyroid cancer or a benign thyroid nodule (not recorded which). Some clones in this sample may be carry-over from other donors' samples. CDR3 residues: CASTPRSGQGRFGANVLTF. CDR3 nucleotides: TGTGCCAGCACCCCACGCTCGGGCCAGGGAAGGTTTGGGGCCAACGTCCTGACTTTC.